This T cell receptor (beta chain) was sequenced in a study of OX40 agonist ivuxolimab in advanced cancers. The overall study: Ivuxolimab, an agonistic anti-OX40 (CD134) antibody, was given to patients. A history of anti-PD-1, anti-PD-L1 or anti-CTLA-4 therapy was acceptable, and roughly 40% had some. Dose-escalation subjects each had hepatocellular carcinoma, melanoma, renal cell or head and neck cancer.

The germline gives CDR1 MNHEY, CDR2 SMNVEV (reference sequence). CDR3 length: 16 amino acids. The J segment lost 4 bases and the V segment lost 3 bases, leaving 6 bases of the junction unmatched. Peripheral blood came from all dose cohorts at three timepoints. The data were produced by immunoSEQ multiplex PCR, yet TCRdb's version contains in-frame clones alone and is incomplete. The sample has tens of thousands of clones, roughly 86% seen once. The sequencing used CD4+ or CD8+ T cells sorted from blood, collected in a trial of the OX40 agonist ivuxolimab. The receptor's source is an adult with an advanced solid tumor such as melanoma, head and neck, liver or kidney cancer. V and J are TRBV27 and TRBJ1-2; 12 bases are shared with TRBD1. CDR3 loop: CASSLRGDRGLYGYTF. In DNA form, the CDR3 reads TGTGCCAGCAGTTTGCGGGGGGACAGGGGGCTCTATGGCTACACCTTC.